This TCR beta chain was identified during a study of blood T cell repertoires in COVID-19. Germline V lookup: CDR1 SSHAT, CDR2 FNYEAQ (reference sequence). The CDR3 sequence is 13 residues long. About this clone: The junction and the germline gene differ at one end; a read error may be behind it.

As processed by the authors: Reference gene primer amplification gave estimated nucleated cell counts. The protocol was immunoSEQ multiplex PCR, while the TCRdb copy is restricted to in-frame clones and leaves out a portion. V, J and clone size are taken as reported in that table, and D and trimming were inferred from the DNA itself. The table records some 99,000 clones, 70% to 90% of them present only once. Material for sequencing was peripheral blood. The sequence was obtained from a man between 70 and 80 years old with acute or convalescent COVID-19. The chain couples TRBV7-7 to TRBJ2-7; weak D call: TRBD2 (5 bases). CDR3 loop: CASSLAYKEIQYF. As DNA, the CDR3 is TGTGCTAGCAGCTTAGCGTATAAGGAGATACAGTACTTC.